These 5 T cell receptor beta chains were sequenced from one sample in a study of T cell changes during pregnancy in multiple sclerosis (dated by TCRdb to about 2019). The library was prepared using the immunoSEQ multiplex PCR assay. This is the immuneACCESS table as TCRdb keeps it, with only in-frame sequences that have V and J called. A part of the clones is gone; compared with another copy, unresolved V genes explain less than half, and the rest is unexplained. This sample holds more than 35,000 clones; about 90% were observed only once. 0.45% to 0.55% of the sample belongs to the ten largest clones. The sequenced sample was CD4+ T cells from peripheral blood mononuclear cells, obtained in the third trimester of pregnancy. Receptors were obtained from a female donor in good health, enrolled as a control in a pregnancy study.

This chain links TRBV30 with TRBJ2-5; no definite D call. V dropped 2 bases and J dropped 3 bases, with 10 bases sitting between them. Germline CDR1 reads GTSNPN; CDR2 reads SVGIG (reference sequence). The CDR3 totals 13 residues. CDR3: CAWSLMRKETQYF. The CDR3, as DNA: TGTGCCTGGAGTTTGATGAGGAAAGAGACCCAGTACTTC.

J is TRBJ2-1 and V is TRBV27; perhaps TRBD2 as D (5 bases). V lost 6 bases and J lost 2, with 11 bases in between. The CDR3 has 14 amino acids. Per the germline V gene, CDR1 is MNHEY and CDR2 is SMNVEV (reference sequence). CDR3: CASSGDRTYNEQFF. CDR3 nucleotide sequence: TGTGCCAGCAGCGGGGATAGGACCTACAATGAGCAGTTCTTC.

CDR3 protein: CASSRGGGLYEQFF. The CDR3 bases are TGTGCCAGTAGTAGAGGGGGCGGTCTCTATGAGCAGTTCTTC. This chain links TRBV19 with TRBJ2-1, with 7 bases identical to TRBD1. Trimming took 4 bases from V and 8 from J; bases not matched to a gene: 8. There are 14 residues in the CDR3. Germline CDR1 is LNHDA and CDR2 is SQIVND (reference sequence).

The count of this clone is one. CDR3 loop: CASSLLPGKGQPQHF. The CDR3 DNA is TGCGCCAGCAGCTTGCTTCCAGGAAAAGGACAGCCCCAGCATTTT. The J gene is TRBJ1-5, the V gene TRBV5-1, with D unclear. Germline V gene data show CDR1 as SGHRS and CDR2 as YFSETQ. This CDR3 spans 15 amino acids. The germline V and J ends were trimmed by 1 base and 7 bases, with 15 bases remaining between them.

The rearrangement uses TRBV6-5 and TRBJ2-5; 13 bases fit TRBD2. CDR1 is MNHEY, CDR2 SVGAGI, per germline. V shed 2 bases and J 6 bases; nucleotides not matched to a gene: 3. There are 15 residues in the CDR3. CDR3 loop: CASSYPGLAGKTQYF. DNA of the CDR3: TGTGCCAGCAGTTACCCGGGACTAGCGGGGAAGACCCAGTACTTC.